The 2 T cell receptor beta chains below were found in one sample sequenced in a study of metastatic and nonmetastatic thyroid tumors. Nobody among the patients had been given any treatment before thyroid surgery. Via MiXCR, TCRdb re-called the PCR reads. The sample has tens of thousands of clones; 9.5% to 15% are singletons. The sequenced sample consisted of tumor tissue. These receptors were collected from a female donor with papillary thyroid cancer or a benign thyroid nodule (not recorded which). Some clones in this sample may be carry-over from other donors' samples.

This clone was picked up many times. This chain links TRBV3-1 with TRBJ2-3; TRBD2 matches at 9 bases. The length of the CDR3 is 16 residues. V shed 0 bases and J 8 bases; nucleotides not matched to a gene: 9. Germline CDR1 LGHDT, CDR2 YNNKEL (reference sequence). CDR3 amino acids: CASSQDPGLAGSTQYF. Here the CDR3 DNA reads TGTGCCAGCAGCCAAGATCCAGGGCTAGCGGGAAGTACGCAGTATTTT.

The chain joins TRBV4-1 to TRBJ2-1, with D hard to call. From germline, CDR1 is MGHRA and CDR2 YSYEKL. The germline V and J ends were trimmed by 0 bases and 5 bases, with 5 bases remaining between them. There are 13 residues in the CDR3. The CDR3 sequence: CASSQDFNNEQFF. In DNA, the CDR3 is TGCGCCAGCAGCCAAGATTTTAACAATGAGCAGTTCTTC.